These 6 T cell receptor beta chains were all obtained from the same sample, sequenced in a study of shared clonotypes between healthy human individuals. Here immunoSEQ multiplex PCR was the method, and the copy in TCRdb shows in-frame clones only, minus some. The table lists around 1.1 million clones, 60% to 85% of them singletons. Sequencing was performed on memory CD4+ T cells from PBMCs. Subset meaning: CD45RA-negative fraction. The receptors stem from a man younger than 30 in good health. Some clones in this sample may be carry-over from other donors' samples.

The V and J genes are TRBV18 and TRBJ1-1, with 9 bases fitting TRBD1. Germline V gives CDR1 KGHSH, CDR2 LQKENI. V lost 4 bases to trimming and J lost 7 bases; unmatched junction nucleotides: 7. The CDR3 covers 14 residues. CDR3 bases: TGTGCCAGCTCACGGGACAGGGATGGAGATGAAGCTTTCTTT. Encoded protein: CASSRDRDGDEAFF.

There are a few counts of this clone. The rearrangement uses TRBV28 and TRBJ1-1, with TRBD1 matching over 8 bases. V lost 4 bases and J lost 2; bases outside the gene matches: 6. The CDR3 runs 15 residues. Germline CDR1 and CDR2: MDHEN and SYDVKM. The chain's CDR3 is CASSSWDRPNTEAFF. The CDR3 coding sequence is TGTGCCAGCAGTTCGTGGGACAGGCCAAACACTGAAGCTTTCTTT.

The chain combines TRBV4-3 with TRBJ1-1, with D tentatively TRBD1 (5 bases). With 4 bases removed from V and 6 bases from J, the gap between germline ends came to 21 bases. The CDR3 spans 16 residues. Germline V lookup: CDR1 LGHNA, CDR2 YSLEER. Written as DNA, the CDR3 is TGCGCCAGCAGCCTTAGTCTTAGGGGAGGGACGGCTGAAGCTTTCTTT. As protein: CASSLSLRGGTAEAFF.

The chain recombines TRBV5-6 with TRBJ2-1; 9 bases agree with TRBD2. This CDR3 spans 16 amino acids. From germline, CDR1 is SGHDT and CDR2 YYEEEE. Losses at the gene ends were 5 bases for V and 2 bases for J; bases not matched to a gene: 8. The CDR3 loop is CASSRLAGVAYNEQFF. The CDR3 DNA is TGTGCCAGCAGTCGTTTAGCGGGAGTAGCCTACAATGAGCAGTTCTTC.

On this clone itself: This CDR3 is also generated by other DNA sequences in the sample. The V and J genes are TRBV9 and TRBJ2-2, with 8 bases matching TRBD2. Losses at the gene ends were 4 bases for V and 4 bases for J; bases not matched to a gene: 6. This CDR3 has 15 amino acids. Germline V gene lookup returns CDR1 SGDLS and CDR2 YYNGEE. CDR3 nucleotide sequence: TGTGCCAGCAGCCCAACTAGCGGTGTCACCGGGGAGCTGTTTTTT. As protein: CASSPTSGVTGELFF.

This clone appeared once. The chain combines TRBV5-5 with TRBJ1-1; no definite D call. This CDR3 comprises 14 residues. Trimming shortened V by 4 bases and J by 0 bases, and 10 bases separated the two germline ends. Germline V gene data show CDR1 as SGHKS and CDR2 as YYEKEE (reference sequence). The CDR3 sequence is CASSLRVLNTEAFF. The DNA for the CDR3 is TGTGCCAGCAGCCTTCGGGTCCTGAACACTGAAGCTTTCTTT.